What follows is one T cell receptor beta chain and its context. Amplification targeted TCR beta CDR3 regions from RNA transcripts. The HTBI set primed first-round TCR CDR3 RT-PCR. Via MiXCR, TCRdb re-called the multiplex PCR reads, giving one row per CDR3 protein. This table has about 610,000 distinct CDR3 sequences, 46% appearing once. With V trimmed by 3 bases and J by 7 bases, 6 bases remained unmatched. There are 14 residues in the CDR3. Germline CDR1 is SGHTA and CDR2 is FQGNSA. This record belongs to a study of T cells in Graves' hyperthyroidism and ophthalmopathy. The origin of this receptor is a woman younger than 30 with Graves' hyperthyroidism. What was sequenced was peripheral blood or thyroid tissue (not recorded which). The chain joins TRBV7-2 to TRBJ2-7; TRBD1 matches at 10 bases. The DNA of the CDR3 is TGTGCCAGCAGCTTCGGGACAGGGGCCAGAGAGCAGTACTTC. It specifies CASSFGTGAREQYF.